This entry describes one T cell receptor (beta chain). TCRdb's copy holds only in-frame clones and misses some; the assay was immunoSEQ multiplex PCR. The sample lists about 660,000 clones; over 75% were seen once. This sample is drawn from a study of shared T cell receptors in the human thymus. V lost 4 bases and J lost 4, with 20 bases in between. The germline V gene has CDR1 SGHTA and CDR2 FQGNSA. The CDR3 has 17 residues. The same sample was also used in a study of human thymus T cells.

The receptor comes from a boy younger than two with a congenital heart defect. Source material: thymocytes. The gene calls are TRBV7-2 and TRBJ2-1, with D possibly being TRBD2 (7 bases). CDR3 nucleotides: TGTGCCAGCAGCTCCAGGGGCCTAGCGGTCGGTTACAATGAGCAGTTCTTC. It translates to CASSSRGLAVGYNEQFF.